This T cell receptor (beta chain) emerged from a study of cytomegalovirus exposure and HLA in healthy donors. Vbeta (60) and Jbeta (13) primers were used in the PCR. TCRdb's copy holds only in-frame clones and misses some; the assay was immunoSEQ multiplex PCR. The sample has around 150,000 clones; more than 70% are singletons. The clonotype was recovered from a woman aged 40 to 50 in good health and CMV-seropositive. Input material: PBMCs.

This chain's CDR3 is CASSTSTGRRTGELFF. DNA for the CDR3: TGTGCCAGCAGCACTTCGACAGGGCGGAGGACCGGGGAGCTGTTTTTT. V is TRBV2 and J is TRBJ2-2; 7 bases map to TRBD1. Per germline, CDR1 SNHLY and CDR2 FYNNEI. Unmatched junction bases numbered 12, after V lost 6 bases and J lost 5 bases. The CDR3 totals 16 residues.